This T cell receptor beta chain appears in the sequencing data of a study of T cell responses to AZD1222 COVID-19 vaccine. This table comes from immunoSEQ multiplex PCR, and its TCRdb copy is limited to in-frame clones, with some not included. The profile shows fewer than 200,000 clones, approximately 91% of them singletons. CDR1 and CDR2 from the germline V gene are KGHDR and SFDVKD. V lost 4 bases to trimming and J lost 2 bases, with 18 bases between them. The CDR3 loop spans 17 amino acids. This chain connects TRBV24-1 to TRBJ2-3; D is perhaps TRBD1 (6 bases). This clonotype was sampled from an adult who received the AZD1222 COVID-19 vaccine. The sequences come from peripheral blood, collected 28 days after the second AZD1222 dose. The CDR3 region has the DNA TGTGCCACCAGTGAGACCTCGGACAGCTATTACACAGATACGCAGTATTTT. Encoded protein: CATSETSDSYYTDTQYF.